The subject of this entry is one T cell receptor beta chain. The antigen remains unidentified. The CDR3 contains 17 residues. Trimming cost V 4 bases and J 1 base, with 19 bases left between them. Germline V CDR1 and CDR2: MDHEN, SYDVKM. This sample was included in a study of vaccination effects on CD4 cells after COVID-19. The study, taken as a whole, reports: Long after vaccination, the clones induced by infection and by vaccine shrank markedly in size.

Method: immunoSEQ multiplex PCR; TCRdb's copy keeps in-frame clones and lacks some. Of just under 75,000 clones in the sample, around 79% were seen once. With the ViraFEST assay, the study expanded antigen-specific CD4+ T cells using viral peptide pools, then sequenced them. It was after nine to eleven days of culture that CD4+ T cells were isolated. Neither prior SARS-CoV-2 infection nor positive nucleocapsid antibodies were present in the vaccine recipients. The chain couples TRBV28 to TRBJ1-1; possibly TRBD1 for D (6 bases). The source material was CD4+ T cells from PBMCs cultured with HCoV-NL63 spike peptides, sampled before COVID-19 vaccination. This TCR derives from a human donor who received a COVID-19 vaccine. In DNA form, the CDR3 reads TGTGCCAGCAGTTCCACAGGGACGGGGGTGGGGAACACTGAAGCTTTCTTT. Translating it yields CASSSTGTGVGNTEAFF.